The rows below give T cell receptor beta chains drawn from one sample of a study of chemoradiotherapy in HPV16-positive cancers. Produced via immunoSEQ multiplex PCR; TCRdb's table is partial and in-frame only. The table lists about 20,000 clones, 70% to 90% of them singletons. Source: blood, taken from a patient who underwent chemoradiotherapy. These receptors originate from a human donor with HPV-associated anogenital cancer. The conserved cysteine and the conserved F or W are not part of the CDR3 here.

V gene: TRBV5-6; J gene: TRBJ1-4; CDR3 protein: ASRSAGTAGEKLF
V gene: TRBV11-3; J gene: TRBJ2-7; CDR3 protein: ASSLGGSGEQY
V gene: TRBV9; J gene: TRBJ1-3; CDR3 protein: ASSPSVGTIY
V gene: TRBV6-6; J gene: TRBJ1-4; CDR3 protein: ASSHNNEKLF
V gene: TRBV6-5; J gene: TRBJ1-2; CDR3 protein: ASRQGDINYGYT
V gene: TRBV29-1; J gene: TRBJ2-2; CDR3 protein: SVGGTGELF
V gene: TRBV18; J gene: TRBJ2-1; CDR3 protein: ASTLAAVVEQF
V gene: TRBV4-3; J gene: TRBJ1-6; CDR3 protein: ASSQDRESNNSPLH
V gene: TRBV7-2; J gene: TRBJ1-1; CDR3 protein: ASSLGPFITEAF
V gene: TRBV7-8; J gene: TRBJ1-5; CDR3 protein: ASRGRDTQPQH
V gene: TRBV13; J gene: TRBJ2-7; CDR3 protein: ASSQYSSGLYEQY
V gene: TRBV2; J gene: TRBJ2-7; CDR3 protein: ASSGWQGNEQY
V gene: TRBV7-2; J gene: TRBJ1-1; CDR3 protein: ASSLAVEAF
V gene: TRBV19; J gene: TRBJ1-5; CDR3 protein: ASSIARQNHQPQH
V gene: TRBV14; J gene: TRBJ1-2; CDR3 protein: ASSQDLSYGYT
V gene: TRBV15; J gene: TRBJ2-1; CDR3 protein: ATSRDTWWDRAAYSYNEQF
V gene: TRBV18; J gene: TRBJ2-5; CDR3 protein: ASSTGTGHQETQY
V gene: TRBV7-2; J gene: TRBJ1-1; CDR3 protein: ASSPSMNTEAF
V gene: TRBV9; J gene: TRBJ1-2; CDR3 protein: ASVSTGNYGYT
V gene: TRBV6-1; J gene: TRBJ1-2; CDR3 protein: ASSEALLSATNYGYT
V gene: TRBV19; J gene: TRBJ2-7; CDR3 protein: ASSARDGSYEQY
V gene: TRBV5-1; J gene: TRBJ1-6; CDR3 protein: ASSPTGTNSPLH
V gene: TRBV6-4; J gene: TRBJ2-6; CDR3 protein: ASRPGLAAGANVLT
V gene: TRBV9; J gene: TRBJ1-2; CDR3 protein: ASYNSPYGYT
V gene: TRBV4-1; J gene: TRBJ1-6; CDR3 protein: ASSLDRGKSYNSPLH
V gene: TRBV28; J gene: TRBJ2-5; CDR3 protein: ASSGGPRETQY
V gene: TRBV6-9; J gene: TRBJ2-1; CDR3 protein: ASSLVRLASYNEQF
V gene: TRBV7-2; J gene: TRBJ2-5; CDR3 protein: ASSRPRVRDQETQY
V gene: TRBV2; J gene: TRBJ2-7; CDR3 protein: ASKETPLAYEQY
V gene: TRBV29-1; J gene: TRBJ1-2; CDR3 protein: SVARDRDYT
V gene: TRBV2; J gene: TRBJ2-2; CDR3 protein: ASSEEHTGELF
V gene: TRBV4-3; J gene: TRBJ2-5; CDR3 protein: ASSQEPETQY
V gene: TRBV27; J gene: TRBJ2-6; CDR3 protein: ATRIDAAVANVLT
V gene: TRBV14; J gene: TRBJ2-7; CDR3 protein: ASSNVREQY
V gene: TRBV21-1; J gene: TRBJ1-5; CDR3 protein: ASRHGPQH
V gene: TRBV27; J gene: TRBJ1-1; CDR3 protein: ASSFFSVRGVTEAF
V gene: TRBV7-2; J gene: TRBJ1-4; CDR3 protein: ASSWLPGNTNEKLF
V gene: TRBV29-1; J gene: TRBJ1-2; CDR3 protein: SVVLGDGYT
V gene: TRBV27; J gene: TRBJ2-6; CDR3 protein: ASSLGYSGANVLT
V gene: TRBV11-3; J gene: TRBJ2-5; CDR3 protein: ASSFAGIGFGEETQY
V gene: TRBV27; J gene: TRBJ2-2; CDR3 protein: ASSLSSAGALPGELF
V gene: TRBV18; J gene: TRBJ2-5; CDR3 protein: ASSPFGTSGGPSAQETQY
V gene: TRBV19; J gene: TRBJ2-1; CDR3 protein: ASSLNSYNEQF
V gene: TRBV18; J gene: TRBJ2-3; CDR3 protein: ASSRLASWADTQY
V gene: TRBV4-1; J gene: TRBJ2-5; CDR3 protein: ASSQDYGNPRTQY
V gene: TRBV19; J gene: TRBJ2-2; CDR3 protein: ASLWDSDVRNTGELF
V gene: TRBV11-2; J gene: TRBJ2-7; CDR3 protein: ASSLERTTYEQY
V gene: TRBV5-6; J gene: TRBJ1-2; CDR3 protein: ASSPAGGDGYT